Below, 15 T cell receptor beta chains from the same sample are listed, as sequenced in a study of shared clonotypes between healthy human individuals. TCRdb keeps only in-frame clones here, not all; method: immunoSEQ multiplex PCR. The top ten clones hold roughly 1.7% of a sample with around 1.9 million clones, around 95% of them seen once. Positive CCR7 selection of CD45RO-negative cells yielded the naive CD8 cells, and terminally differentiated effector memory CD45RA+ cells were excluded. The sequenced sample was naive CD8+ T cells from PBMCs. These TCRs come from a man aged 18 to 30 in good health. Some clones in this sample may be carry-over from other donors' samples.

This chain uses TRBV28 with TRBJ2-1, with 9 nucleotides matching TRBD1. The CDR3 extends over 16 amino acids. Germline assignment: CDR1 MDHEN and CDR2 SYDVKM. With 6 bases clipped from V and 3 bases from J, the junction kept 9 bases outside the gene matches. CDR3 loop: CASRLKQGAIYNEQFF. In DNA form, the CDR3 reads TGTGCCAGCAGACTAAAACAGGGGGCTATCTACAATGAGCAGTTCTTC.

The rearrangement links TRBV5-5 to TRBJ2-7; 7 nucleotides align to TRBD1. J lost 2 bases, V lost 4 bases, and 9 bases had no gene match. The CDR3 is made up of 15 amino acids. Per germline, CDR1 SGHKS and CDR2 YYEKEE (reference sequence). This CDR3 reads CASSPSRDRTYEQYF. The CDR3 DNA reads TGTGCCAGCAGCCCGAGTCGGGACAGAACCTACGAGCAGTACTTC.

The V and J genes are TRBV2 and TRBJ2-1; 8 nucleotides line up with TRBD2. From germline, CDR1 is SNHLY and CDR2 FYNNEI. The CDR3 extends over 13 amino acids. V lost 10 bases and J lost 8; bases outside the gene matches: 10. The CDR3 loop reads CAITGLAMDEQFF. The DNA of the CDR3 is TGTGCCATCACTGGACTAGCTATGGATGAGCAGTTCTTC.

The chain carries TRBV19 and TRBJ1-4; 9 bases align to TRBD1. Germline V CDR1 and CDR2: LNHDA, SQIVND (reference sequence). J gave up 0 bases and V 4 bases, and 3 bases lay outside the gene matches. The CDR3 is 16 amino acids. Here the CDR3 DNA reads TGTGCCAGTAGTACCAGGGACAGGGCAACTAATGAAAAACTGTTTTTT. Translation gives CASSTRDRATNEKLFF.

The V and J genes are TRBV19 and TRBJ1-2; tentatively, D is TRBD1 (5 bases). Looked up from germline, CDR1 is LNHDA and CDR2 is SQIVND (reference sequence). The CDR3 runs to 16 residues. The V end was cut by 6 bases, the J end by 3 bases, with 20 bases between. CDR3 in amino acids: CASSPAWTNFDYGYTF. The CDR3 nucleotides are TGTGCCAGTAGCCCTGCCTGGACAAACTTTGACTATGGCTACACCTTC.

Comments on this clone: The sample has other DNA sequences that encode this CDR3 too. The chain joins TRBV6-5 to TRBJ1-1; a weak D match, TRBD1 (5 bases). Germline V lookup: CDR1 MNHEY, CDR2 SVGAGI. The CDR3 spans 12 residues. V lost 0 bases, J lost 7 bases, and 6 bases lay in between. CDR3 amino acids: CASSYSGGEAFF. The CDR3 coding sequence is TGTGCCAGCAGTTACTCGGGGGGTGAAGCTTTCTTT.

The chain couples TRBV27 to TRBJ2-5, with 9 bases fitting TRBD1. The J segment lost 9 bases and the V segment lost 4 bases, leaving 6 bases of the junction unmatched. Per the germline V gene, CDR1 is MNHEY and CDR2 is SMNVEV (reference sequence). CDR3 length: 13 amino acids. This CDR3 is CASSSGGDRAQYF. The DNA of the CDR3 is TGTGCCAGCAGTTCAGGGGGGGACAGGGCCCAGTACTTC.

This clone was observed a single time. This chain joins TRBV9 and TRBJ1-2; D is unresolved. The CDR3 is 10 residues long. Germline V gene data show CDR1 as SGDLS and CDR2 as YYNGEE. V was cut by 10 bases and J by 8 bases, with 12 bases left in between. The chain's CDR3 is CAGPVRGYTF. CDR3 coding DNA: TGTGCCGGGCCGGTCCGGGGCTACACCTTC.

CDR3: CASSPGGQVYEQYF. Here the CDR3 DNA reads TGTGCCAGCAGCCCAGGCGGACAGGTCTACGAGCAGTACTTC. The gene calls are TRBV7-9 and TRBJ2-7, with 7 nucleotides matching TRBD1. Trimming cost V 5 bases and J 3 bases; bases outside gene matches: 7. Germline V gene lookup returns CDR1 SEHNR and CDR2 FQNEAQ (reference sequence). This CDR3 region has 14 residues. The full variable domain, in which reference TRBV7-9 and TRBJ2-7 provide the parts outside the CDR3, is DTGVSQNPRHKITKRGQNVTFRCDPISEHNRLYWYRQTLGQGPEFLTYFQNEAQLEKSRLLSDRFSAERPKGSFSTLEIQRTEQGDSAMYLCASSPGGQVYEQYFGPGTRLTVT.

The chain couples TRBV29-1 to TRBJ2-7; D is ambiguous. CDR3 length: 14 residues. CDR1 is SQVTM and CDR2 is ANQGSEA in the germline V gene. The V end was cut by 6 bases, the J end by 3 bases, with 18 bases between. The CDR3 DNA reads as TGCAGCGTCATTCCCCGCAACGGAGACTACGAGCAGTACTTC. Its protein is CSVIPRNGDYEQYF.

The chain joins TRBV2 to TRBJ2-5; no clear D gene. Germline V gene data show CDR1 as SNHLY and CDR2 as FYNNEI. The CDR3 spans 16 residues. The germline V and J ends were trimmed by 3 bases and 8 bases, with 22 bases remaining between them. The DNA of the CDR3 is TGTGCCAGCAGTGAGCGGCAGAGCTCCCCTCGGCCCACCCAGTACTTC. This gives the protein CASSERQSSPRPTQYF.

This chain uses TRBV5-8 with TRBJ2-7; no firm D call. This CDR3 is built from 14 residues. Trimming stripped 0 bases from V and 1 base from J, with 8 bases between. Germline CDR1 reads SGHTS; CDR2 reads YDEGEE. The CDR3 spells CASSLVGSSYEQYF. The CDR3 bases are TGTGCCAGCAGCTTGGTTGGCTCATCCTACGAGCAGTACTTC.

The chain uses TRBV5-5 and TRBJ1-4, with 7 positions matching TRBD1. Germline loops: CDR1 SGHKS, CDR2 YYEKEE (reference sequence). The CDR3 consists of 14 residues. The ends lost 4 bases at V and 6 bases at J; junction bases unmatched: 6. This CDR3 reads CASSQGQTDEKLFF. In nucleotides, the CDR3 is TGTGCCAGCAGCCAGGGACAGACAGATGAAAAACTGTTTTTT.

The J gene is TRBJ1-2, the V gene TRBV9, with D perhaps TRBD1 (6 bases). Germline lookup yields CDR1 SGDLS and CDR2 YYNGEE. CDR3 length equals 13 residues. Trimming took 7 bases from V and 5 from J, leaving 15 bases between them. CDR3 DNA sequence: TGTGCCAGCTTACCACAGGGTTTTTATGGCTACACCTTC. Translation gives CASLPQGFYGYTF.

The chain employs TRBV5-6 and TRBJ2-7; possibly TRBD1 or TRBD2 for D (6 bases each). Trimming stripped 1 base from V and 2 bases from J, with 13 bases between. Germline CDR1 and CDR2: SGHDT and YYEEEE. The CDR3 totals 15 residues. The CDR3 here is CASSLYQGRTYEQYF. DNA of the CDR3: TGTGCCAGCAGCTTGTACCAGGGGAGGACCTACGAGCAGTACTTC.